This T cell receptor (beta chain) is from a study of blood T cell repertoires in COVID-19. The junction had 24 bases not matched to a gene; V was cut back by 6 bases and J by 2 bases. CDR1 is MRHNA, CDR2 SNTAGT, per germline. CDR3 length: 20 amino acids. Under the authors' procedure: Estimates of nucleated cell counts were drawn from the amplification of reference gene primers. Some clones are missing from TCRdb's copy, which holds only in-frame ones; the method was immunoSEQ multiplex PCR. V and J calls and clone size are given by that table; D and trimming were obtained from the DNA. The data contain about 62,000 clones, roughly 92% of them singletons.

The sequenced sample was peripheral blood. This sequence was found in a human donor in a cohort sampled during active COVID-19. The chain joins TRBV6-4 to TRBJ2-5, with 7 positions matching TRBD1. For the CDR3, the DNA is TGTGCCAGCAGAAACATCACCAACAGGGGATTGAGGGGGTTTCAAGAGACCCAGTACTTC. Its translation is CASRNITNRGLRGFQETQYF.